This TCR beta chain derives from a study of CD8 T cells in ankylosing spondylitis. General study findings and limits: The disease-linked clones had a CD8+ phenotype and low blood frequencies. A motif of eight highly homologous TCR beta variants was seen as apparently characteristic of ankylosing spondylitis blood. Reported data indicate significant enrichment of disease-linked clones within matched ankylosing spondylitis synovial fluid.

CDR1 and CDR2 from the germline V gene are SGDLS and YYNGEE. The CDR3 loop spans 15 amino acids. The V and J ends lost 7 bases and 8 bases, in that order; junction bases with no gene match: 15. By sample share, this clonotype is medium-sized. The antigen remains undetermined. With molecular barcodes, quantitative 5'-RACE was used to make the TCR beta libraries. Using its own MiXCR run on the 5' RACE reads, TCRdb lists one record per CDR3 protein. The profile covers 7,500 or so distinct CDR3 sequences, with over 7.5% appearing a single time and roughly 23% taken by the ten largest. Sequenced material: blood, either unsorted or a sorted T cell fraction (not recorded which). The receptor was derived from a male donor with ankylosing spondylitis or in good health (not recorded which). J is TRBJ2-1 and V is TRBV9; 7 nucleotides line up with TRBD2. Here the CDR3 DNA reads TGTGCCAGCTCGAACATGGCGGGAGTACAGGATGAGCAGTTCTTC. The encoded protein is CASSNMAGVQDEQFF.